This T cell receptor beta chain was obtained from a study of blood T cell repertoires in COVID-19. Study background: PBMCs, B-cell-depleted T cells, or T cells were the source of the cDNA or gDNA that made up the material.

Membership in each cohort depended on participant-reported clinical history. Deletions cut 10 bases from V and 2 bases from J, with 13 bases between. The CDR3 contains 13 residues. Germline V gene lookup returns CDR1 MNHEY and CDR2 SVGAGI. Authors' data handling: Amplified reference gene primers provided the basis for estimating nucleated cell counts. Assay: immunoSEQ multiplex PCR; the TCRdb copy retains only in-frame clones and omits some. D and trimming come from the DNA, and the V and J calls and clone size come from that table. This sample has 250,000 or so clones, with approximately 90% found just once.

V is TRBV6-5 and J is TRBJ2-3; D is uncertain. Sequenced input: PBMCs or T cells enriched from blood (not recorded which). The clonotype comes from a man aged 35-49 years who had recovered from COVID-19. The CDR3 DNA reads TGTGCCACCACCCAACATCTCACAGATACGCAGTATTTT. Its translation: CATTQHLTDTQYF.